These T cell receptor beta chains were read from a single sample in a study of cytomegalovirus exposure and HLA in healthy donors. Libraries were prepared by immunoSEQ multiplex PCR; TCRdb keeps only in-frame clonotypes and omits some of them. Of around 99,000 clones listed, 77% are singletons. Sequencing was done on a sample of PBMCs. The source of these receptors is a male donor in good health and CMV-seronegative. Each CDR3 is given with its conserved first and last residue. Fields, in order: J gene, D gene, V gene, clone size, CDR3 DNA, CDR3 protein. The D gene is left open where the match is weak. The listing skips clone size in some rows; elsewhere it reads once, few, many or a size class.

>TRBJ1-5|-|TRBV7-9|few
TGTGCCAGCAGCTCCTTTGATCAGCCCCAGCATTTT
CASSSFDQPQHF
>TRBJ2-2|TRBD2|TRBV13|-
TGTGCCAGCAGCTGGACTAGCCGGGACACCGGGGAGCTGTTTTTT
CASSWTSRDTGELFF
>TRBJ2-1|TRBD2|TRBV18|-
TGTGCCAGCTCACCTTCTAGCGGGAGGGCTTACAATGAGCAGTTCTTC
CASSPSSGRAYNEQFF
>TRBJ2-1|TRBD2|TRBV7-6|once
TGTGCCAGCAGCTTAAGTAGTACTAGCGGGGGGTACAATGAGCAGTTCTTC
CASSLSSTSGGYNEQFF
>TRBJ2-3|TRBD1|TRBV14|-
TGTGCCAGCAGCCAAGTGCCAGGGGGAAGCACAGATACGCAGTATTTT
CASSQVPGGSTDTQYF
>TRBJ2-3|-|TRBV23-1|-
TGCGCCAGCAGGAACAAGAAAACAGATACGCAGTATTTT
CASRNKKTDTQYF
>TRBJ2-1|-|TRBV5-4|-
TGTGCCAGCAGCTTGTTAGTCCCCCCTCATGAGCAGTTCTTC
CASSLLVPPHEQFF
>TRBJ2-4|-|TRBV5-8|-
TGTGCCAGCAGCTTGCGGGGAGGAGGTCAGTACTTC
CASSLRGGGQYF
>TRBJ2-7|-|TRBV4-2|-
TGTGCCAGCAGCCTGACCCGGGCCTACGAGCAGTACTTC
CASSLTRAYEQYF
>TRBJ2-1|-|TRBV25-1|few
TGTGCCAGCAGTGAATCAGGGTACCCCTCCTACAATGAGCAGTTCTTC
CASSESGYPSYNEQFF
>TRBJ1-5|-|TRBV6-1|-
TGTGCCAGCAGTGTAAGCAATCAGCCCCAGCATTTT
CASSVSNQPQHF
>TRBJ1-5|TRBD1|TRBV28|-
TGTGCCAGCAGCCGGGGACAGGGGCGGAATCAGCCCCAGCATTTT
CASSRGQGRNQPQHF
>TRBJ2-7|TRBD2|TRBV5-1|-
TGCGCCAGCAGCGAACGAGCGGGAGGGCCTTACGAGCAGTACTTC
CASSERAGGPYEQYF
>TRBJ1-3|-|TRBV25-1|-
TGTGCCAGCAGTGAATATACCGTCAAGAGCTCTGGAAACACCATATATTTT
CASSEYTVKSSGNTIYF
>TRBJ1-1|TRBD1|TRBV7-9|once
TGTGCCAGCAGCGCACCGACAGGGGGCTTAACTGAAGCTTTCTTT
CASSAPTGGLTEAFF
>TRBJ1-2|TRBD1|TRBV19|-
TGTGCCAGCGGCCGGGACAGGAGAGGGTATGGCTACACCTTC
CASGRDRRGYGYTF
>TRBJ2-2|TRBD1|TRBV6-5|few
TGTGCCAGCATGGACAGGAGTAACACCGGGGAGCTGTTTTTT
CASMDRSNTGELFF
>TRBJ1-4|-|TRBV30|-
TGTGCCTGGAGTGTACAAAGGAGGAATGAAAAACTGTTTTTT
CAWSVQRRNEKLFF
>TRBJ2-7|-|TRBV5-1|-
TGCGCCAGCAGCTTGACAGGGTATTATCTTTCCGACGAGCAGTACTTC
CASSLTGYYLSDEQYF
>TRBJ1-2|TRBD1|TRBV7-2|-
TGTGCCAGCAGCCCGGGACAGGGGAACTATGGCTACACCTTC
CASSPGQGNYGYTF
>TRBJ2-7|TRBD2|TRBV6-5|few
TGTGCCAGCAGTTACGGGCGCGGGGGGTACGAGCAGTACTTC
CASSYGRGGYEQYF
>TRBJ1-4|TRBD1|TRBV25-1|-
TGTGCCAGCAGTGAGGGACAGGGTGAAAAACTGTTTTTT
CASSEGQGEKLFF
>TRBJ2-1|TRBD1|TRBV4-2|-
TGTGCCAGCAGCCCAAGGGACAGTCACAATGAGCAGTTCTTC
CASSPRDSHNEQFF
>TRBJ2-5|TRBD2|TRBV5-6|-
TGTGCCAGCAGCTTCTGGACTAGCGGGAGAAGGGGAGAGACCCAGTACTTC
CASSFWTSGRRGETQYF
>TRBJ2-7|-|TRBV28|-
TGTGCCAGCAGTTTGAGGGCGGATTCCTACGAGCAGTACTTC
CASSLRADSYEQYF
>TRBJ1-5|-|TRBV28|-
TGTGCCAGCAGTTTAGGCCAAATCAATCAGCCCCAGCATTTT
CASSLGQINQPQHF
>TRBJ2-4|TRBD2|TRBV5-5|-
TGTGCCAGCAGCGCTGAACTAGCGCAAGCAGCCAAAAACATTCAGTACTTC
CASSAELAQAAKNIQYF
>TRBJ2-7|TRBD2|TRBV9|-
TGTGCCAGCAGCGTAGATTTCGGGAGGGCCTATGAGCAGTACTTC
CASSVDFGRAYEQYF
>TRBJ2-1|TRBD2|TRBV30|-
TGTGCCTGGAGTGCACGAATGTCGACTAGCGGGAGAGGTAATGAGCAGTTCTTC
CAWSARMSTSGRGNEQFF
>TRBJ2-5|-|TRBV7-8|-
TGTGCCAGCAGCTTAGCCCTGGGCAGGGCTTTACAAGAGACCCAGTACTTC
CASSLALGRALQETQYF
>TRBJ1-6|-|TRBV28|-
TGTGCCAGCAGTTTGGGCAGGGTTTCACCCCTCCACTTT
CASSLGRVSPLHF
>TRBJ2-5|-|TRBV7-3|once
TGTGCCAGCAGCTTAACAGGACTGGGGAAGGAGACCCAGTACTTC
CASSLTGLGKETQYF
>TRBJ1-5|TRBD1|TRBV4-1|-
TGCGCCAGCAGCCAAGCGGACAGGGGTGATCAGCCCCAGCATTTT
CASSQADRGDQPQHF
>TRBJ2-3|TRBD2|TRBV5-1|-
TGCGCCAGCAGCTTGATTAGCGGGAGGCCGGGGGATACGCAGTATTTT
CASSLISGRPGDTQYF
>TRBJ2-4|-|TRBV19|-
TGTGCCAGTAGTATAGGGGGGGTGGCCAAAAACATTCAGTACTTC
CASSIGGVAKNIQYF
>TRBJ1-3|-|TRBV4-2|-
TGTGCCAGCAGCCAAGAAGTCAGGGGTTTTGGAAACACCATATATTTT
CASSQEVRGFGNTIYF
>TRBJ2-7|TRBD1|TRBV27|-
TGTGCCAGCACCGCGGACAGGGGAACCGAGCAGTACTTC
CASTADRGTEQYF
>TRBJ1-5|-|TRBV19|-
TGTGCCAGTAGTATAGTAGGGGGCAATCAGCCCCAGCATTTT
CASSIVGGNQPQHF
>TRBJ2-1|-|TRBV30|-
TGTGCCTGGAGCCCTCTACGGGATGAGCAGTTCTTC
CAWSPLRDEQFF
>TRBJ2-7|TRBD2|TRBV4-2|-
TGTGCCAGCAGCCAAGATAGCGGGAAAGGGTACGAGCAGTACTTC
CASSQDSGKGYEQYF
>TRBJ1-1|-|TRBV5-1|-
TGCGCCAGCAGCCCCACCCTGGACAGTCACACTGAAGCTTTCTTT
CASSPTLDSHTEAFF
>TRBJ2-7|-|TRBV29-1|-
TGCAGCGGGGCGTGGGGGCTTGACGAGCAGTACTTC
CSGAWGLDEQYF
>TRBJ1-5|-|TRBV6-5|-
TGTGCCAGCACCGAGACAGTTTCTAGCAATCAGCCCCAGCATTTT
CASTETVSSNQPQHF
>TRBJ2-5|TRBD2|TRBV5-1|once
TGCGCCAGCAGCTTGGGACCCGGGGGGGCCGGCGAGACCCAGTACTTC
CASSLGPGGAGETQYF
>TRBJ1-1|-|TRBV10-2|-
TGCGCCAGCAGTGGACAGATGAACACTGAAGCTTTCTTT
CASSGQMNTEAFF
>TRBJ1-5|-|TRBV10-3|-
TGTGCCATCAGTGAACAGGGATACAATCAGCCCCAGCATTTT
CAISEQGYNQPQHF
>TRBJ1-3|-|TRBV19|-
TGTGCCAGTCGAGCGGTCCTAAGCTCTGGAAACACCATATATTTT
CASRAVLSSGNTIYF
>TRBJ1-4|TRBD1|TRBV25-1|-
TGTGCCAGCAGTGAACTGGGGAACAGGGGGAAAGAAAAACTGTTTTTT
CASSELGNRGKEKLFF
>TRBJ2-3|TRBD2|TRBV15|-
TGTGCCACCAGCAGAGAGCGGGGGAGGTCCGATACGCAGTATTTT
CATSRERGRSDTQYF
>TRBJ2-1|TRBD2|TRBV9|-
TGTGCCAGCAGTGTAAGCGGACTAGCGGGGTACAATGAGCAGTTCTTC
CASSVSGLAGYNEQFF
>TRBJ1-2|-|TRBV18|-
TGTGCCAGCTCAGCCCGGGTCGAAATCTATGGCTACACCTTC
CASSARVEIYGYTF
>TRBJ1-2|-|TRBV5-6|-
TGTGCCAGCAGCGAGGAAAAACAGGGCCATGGTGGCTACACCTTC
CASSEEKQGHGGYTF
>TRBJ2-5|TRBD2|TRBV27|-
TGTGCCAGCAGTTCCCCCCGGAATAGCGGGAGTGAGACCCAGTACTTC
CASSSPRNSGSETQYF